Following are 20 T cell receptor beta chains from one sample sequenced in a study of blood T cell repertoires in COVID-19. Data came from immunoSEQ multiplex PCR; TCRdb stores just in-frame clones and leaves some out. The sample has 300,000 or so clones, 80% to 95% seen once. The sequenced sample consisted of PBMCs or T cells enriched from blood (not recorded which). These receptors all come from a woman under 40 who had recovered from COVID-19.

V is TRBV9 and J is TRBJ2-2; 12 bases agree with TRBD2. Per the germline V gene, CDR1 is SGDLS and CDR2 is YYNGEE. The CDR3 sequence is 15 residues long. V shed 3 bases and J 11 bases; nucleotides not matched to a gene: 8. The CDR3 nucleotides are TGTGCCAGCAGCGCCCCTCCGACTAGCGGGAGTGAGCTGTTTTTT. It encodes CASSAPPTSGSELFF.

The chain carries TRBV5-1 and TRBJ1-3; D possibly corresponds to TRBD1 (6 bases). The V end lost 0 bases, the J end lost 1 base, and 11 bases lay between the germline ends. CDR1 is SGHRS and CDR2 is YFSETQ in the germline V gene. The CDR3 consists of 16 residues. This chain's CDR3 is CASSLENRESGNTIYF. The CDR3 region has the DNA TGCGCCAGCAGCTTGGAAAACAGGGAATCTGGAAACACCATATATTTT.

As for this clone: This specimen includes other DNA sequences encoding the same CDR3. The chain joins TRBV6-5 to TRBJ2-7, with 12 nucleotides matching TRBD2. The CDR3 is 14 residues long. Losses at the gene ends were 5 bases for V and 4 bases for J; bases not matched to a gene: 3. CDR1 is MNHEY and CDR2 is SVGAGI in the germline V gene. CDR3 loop: CASSPGTSGYEQYF. CDR3 bases: TGTGCCAGCAGTCCAGGGACTAGCGGGTACGAGCAGTACTTC.

This clone was seen once. The junction departs from the called germline gene at one end, perhaps through a read error. The gene calls are TRBV7-8 and TRBJ1-1; tentative D call: TRBD1 (6 bases). CDR1 is SGHVS, CDR2 FQNEAQ, per germline. The CDR3 consists of 13 residues. The CDR3, as DNA: TGTGCCAGCAGCTTGGACAGACCTCGAATTTTGTCCTTT. This translates into CASSLDRPRILSF.

This sequence joins TRBV29-1 and TRBJ2-6; 9 nucleotides agree with TRBD1. V was pared by 6 bases and J by 2 bases, with 5 bases of the junction left unmatched. The length of the CDR3 is 15 residues. Germline-derived CDR1 and CDR2 are SQVTM and ANQGSEA. This CDR3 reads CSVGGTGTGANVLTF. CDR3 DNA: TGCAGCGTCGGCGGGACAGGGACTGGGGCCAACGTCCTGACTTTC.

The chain is built from TRBV19 and TRBJ2-2, with D maybe TRBD2 (7 bases). Germline V CDR1 and CDR2: LNHDA, SQIVND (reference sequence). This CDR3 is built from 18 residues. Trimming removed 2 bases at V and 2 bases at J, with 18 bases between. The CDR3 is CASSILREGHNNTGELFF. Written as DNA, the CDR3 is TGTGCCAGTAGTATATTAAGGGAGGGACATAACAACACCGGGGAGCTGTTTTTT.

The CDR3 nucleotides read TGCGCCAGCGGTATCGGGAGGGGAGGTGAGCAGTTCTTC. Residues: CASGIGRGGEQFF. The chain links TRBV5-1 to TRBJ2-1; 8 positions match TRBD2. V trimming: 7 bases; J trimming: 9 bases; junction bases outside the gene matches: 9. CDR3 length: 13 residues. Looked up from germline, CDR1 is SGHRS and CDR2 is YFSETQ.

The gene calls are TRBV5-6 and TRBJ1-2; the D gene is possibly TRBD1 (6 bases). Germline CDR1 is SGHDT and CDR2 is YYEEEE. Deletions cut 4 bases from V and 8 bases from J, with 18 bases between. The CDR3 runs to 14 residues. CDR3 DNA sequence: TGTGCCAGCAGCCCGACACAGGGTCGCTCGGGCTACACCTTC. Encoded protein: CASSPTQGRSGYTF. Using reference TRBV5-6 and TRBJ1-2 for the parts outside the CDR3, the full variable domain is DAGVTQSPTHLIKTRGQQVTLRCSPKSGHDTVSWYQQALGQGPQFIFQYYEEEERQRGNFPDRFSGHQFPNYSSELNVNALLLGDSALYLCASSPTQGRSGYTFGSGTRLTVV.

V is TRBV10-3 and J is TRBJ2-6; D might be TRBD1 (5 bases). The V gene lost 9 bases and the J gene lost 4 bases, with 13 bases spanning the gap. Per germline, CDR1 ENHRY and CDR2 SYGVKD. The CDR3 covers 14 residues. The CDR3 nucleotides are TGTGCCATTGAACCAGGGAAAGGGGCCAACGTCCTGACTTTC. Translating gives CAIEPGKGANVLTF.

The chain couples TRBV6-2 or TRBV6-3 to TRBJ1-3; D is ambiguous. Trimming took 4 bases from V and 3 from J, leaving 4 bases between them. The CDR3 consists of 12 residues. The V gene's germline CDR1 is MNHEY and CDR2 SVGEGT. The CDR3: CASSFLGNTIYF. As DNA, the CDR3 is TGTGCCAGCAGTTTTCTTGGAAACACCATATATTTT.

V gene TRBV9 combines with J gene TRBJ1-5; 7 nucleotides agree with TRBD1. The CDR3 is 17 amino acids. Germline lookup yields CDR1 SGDLS and CDR2 YYNGEE. Trimming took 3 bases from V and 6 from J; bases not matched to a gene: 15. CDR3 in amino acids: CASSGGQSLDGGQPQHF. CDR3 nucleotides: TGTGCCAGCAGCGGGGGACAGTCCCTCGATGGCGGTCAGCCCCAGCATTTT.

The rearrangement uses TRBV11-3 and TRBJ2-2; 10 bases agree with TRBD2. This CDR3 region has 15 residues. V was pared by 5 bases and J by 4 bases, with 4 bases of the junction left unmatched. CDR1 SGHNT and CDR2 YENEEA come from the germline V gene. Here the CDR3 DNA reads TGTGCCAGCAGCGGTCCTAGCGGGAGCACCGGGGAGCTGTTTTTT. This translates into CASSGPSGSTGELFF.

The chain has TRBV4-1 and TRBJ2-1; TRBD1 might be the D (6 bases). With 6 bases removed from V and 7 bases from J, the gap between germline ends came to 13 bases. CDR3 length equals 13 residues. Looked up from germline, CDR1 is MGHRA and CDR2 is YSYEKL. CDR3 DNA: TGCGCCAGCAGGCGAACAGGGCGGAATGAGCAGTTCTTC. Encoded protein: CASRRTGRNEQFF.

J is TRBJ2-3 and V is TRBV9, with TRBD1 as a possible D gene (6 bases). The germline V gene has CDR1 SGDLS and CDR2 YYNGEE. CDR3 length equals 13 residues. V was shortened by 3 bases and J by 4 bases, with 9 bases between the two germline ends. The CDR3 loop is CASSATGPDTQYF. The CDR3 DNA reads TGTGCCAGCAGCGCGACAGGTCCAGATACGCAGTATTTT.

V gene TRBV7-2 combines with J gene TRBJ2-7, with 10 nucleotides matching TRBD1. This CDR3 contains 15 residues. The V segment lost 1 base and the J segment 5 bases; nucleotides outside the gene matches: 5. Germline-derived CDR1 and CDR2 are SGHTA and FQGNSA. The CDR3 region is CASSLGGQGNHEQYF. CDR3 sequence (DNA): TGTGCCAGCAGCTTAGGGGGACAGGGGAACCACGAGCAGTACTTC.

This chain links TRBV7-2 with TRBJ1-2; D unresolved. This CDR3 contains 12 residues. V dropped 2 bases and J dropped 7 bases, with 8 bases sitting between them. In germline, CDR1 is SGHTA, CDR2 FQGNSA. The CDR3 nucleotides read TGTGCCAGCAGCTTACGGGAGAGTGGCTACACCTTC. Translation: CASSLRESGYTF.

This clone was seen more than once but under ten times. The chain carries TRBV27 and TRBJ2-7, with TRBD1 identical over 7 bases. With V trimmed by 6 bases and J by 5 bases, 10 bases remained unmatched. Germline loops: CDR1 MNHEY, CDR2 SMNVEV (reference sequence). The CDR3 totals 14 residues. The CDR3: CASRPRQGLNEQYF. CDR3 in DNA: TGTGCCAGCAGGCCAAGACAGGGCCTCAACGAGCAGTACTTC.

The chain is built from TRBV27 and TRBJ2-7; 7 nucleotides agree with TRBD2. The CDR3 sequence is 16 residues long. V shed 0 bases and J 2 bases; nucleotides not matched to a gene: 7. Germline V gives CDR1 MNHEY, CDR2 SMNVEV (reference sequence). Here the CDR3 reads CASSLSETSRTYEQYF. For the CDR3, the DNA is TGTGCCAGCAGTTTATCTGAGACTAGCAGAACCTACGAGCAGTACTTC.

The chain links TRBV3-1 (or the pseudogene TRBV3-2) to TRBJ2-3; TRBD2 matches at 12 bases. CDR1 and CDR2 from the germline V gene are LGHDT and YNNKEL (reference sequence). The CDR3 consists of 15 residues. Trimming at V came to 5 bases and at J to 3 bases, leaving 3 bases not matched to a gene. The CDR3 DNA sequence: TGTGCCAGCAGCACACTAGCGGGGGGAACAGATACGCAGTATTTT. It encodes CASSTLAGGTDTQYF.

The chain employs TRBV18 and TRBJ2-7; no firm D call. The CDR3 covers 14 residues. V was cut by 0 bases and J by 2 bases, with 8 bases left in between. The germline V gene encodes CDR1 KGHSH and CDR2 LQKENI. The CDR3 is CASSPPSPAYEQYF. DNA of the CDR3: TGTGCCAGCTCACCACCGTCCCCCGCCTACGAGCAGTACTTC.